A single sample is the source of the 11 T cell receptor beta chains below, sequenced in a study of OX40 agonist ivuxolimab in advanced cancers. Data came from immunoSEQ multiplex PCR; TCRdb stores just in-frame clones and leaves some out. The top ten hold more than 1.5% of the sample, which has under 90,000 clones, 90% seen once. Sequencing used CD4+ or CD8+ T cells sorted from blood, obtained in a trial of the OX40 agonist ivuxolimab. Receptors originate from an adult with an advanced solid tumor such as melanoma, head and neck, liver or kidney cancer.

CDR3 bases: TGTGCCAGCAGTCCTGACAGGGCGGGTGGTGAAAAACTGTTTTTT. Encoded protein: CASSPDRAGGEKLFF. This chain uses TRBV6-5 with TRBJ1-4, with TRBD1 identical over 7 bases. With 5 bases clipped from V and 7 bases from J, the junction kept 10 bases outside the gene matches. The CDR3 spans 15 residues. CDR1 is MNHEY, CDR2 SVGAGI, per germline.

The genes are TRBV7-2 and TRBJ2-2; 12 bases fit TRBD2. The V segment lost 2 bases and the J segment 8 bases; nucleotides outside the gene matches: 3. The germline gives CDR1 SGHTA, CDR2 FQGNSA. The CDR3 runs to 15 residues. As DNA, the CDR3 is TGTGCCAGCAGCTTAAGTGGACTAGCGGGAGGGGAGCTGTTTTTT. Encoded protein: CASSLSGLAGGELFF.

The chain is built from TRBV7-2 and TRBJ2-7; D is unresolved. The CDR3 has 12 residues. Trimming cost V 6 bases and J 3 bases, with 9 bases left between them. The germline V gene has CDR1 SGHTA and CDR2 FQGNSA. The CDR3 loop is CASRTADYEQYF. The DNA of the CDR3 is TGTGCCAGCAGAACCGCCGACTACGAGCAGTACTTC.

The chain joins TRBV7-9 to TRBJ2-1; TRBD1 agrees at 8 bases. The CDR3 is made up of 12 amino acids. V dropped 1 base and J dropped 14; count of bases not matched to a gene: 4. The germline gives CDR1 SEHNR, CDR2 FQNEAQ (reference sequence). The CDR3 loop is CASSLDRGWKFF. The CDR3 DNA reads TGTGCCAGCAGCTTAGACAGGGGGTGGAAGTTCTTC.

This clone was detected once. V and J are TRBV28 and TRBJ2-5; perhaps TRBD1 as D (6 bases). The germline V and J ends were trimmed by 3 bases and 1 base, with 6 bases remaining between them. Germline V gene data show CDR1 as MDHEN and CDR2 as SYDVKM. The CDR3 runs to 13 residues. The CDR3 protein is CASSLGAQETQYF. The CDR3 DNA reads TGTGCCAGCAGTTTGGGGGCCCAAGAGACCCAGTACTTC.

The J gene is TRBJ2-1, the V gene TRBV10-1; TRBD2 aligns across 9 bases. J gave up 8 bases and V 5 bases, and 4 bases lay outside the gene matches. This CDR3 comprises 13 residues. Germline CDR1 reads WNHNN; CDR2 reads SYGVQD (reference sequence). The CDR3 DNA is TGCGCCAGCAGTTCTAGCGGGACCTATGAGCAGTTCTTC. It is translated as CASSSSGTYEQFF.

The chain recombines TRBV6-5 with TRBJ1-5; D gene uncertain. CDR3 size: 15 residues. Germline V gene sequence: CDR1 MNHEY, CDR2 SVGAGI. V lost 0 bases and J lost 0, with 6 bases in between. The CDR3 nucleotides are TGTGCCAGCAGTTACTCGGGTAATAGCAATCAGCCCCAGCATTTT. Its protein product is CASSYSGNSNQPQHF.

The chain uses TRBV5-4 and TRBJ2-3; D remains ambiguous. The CDR3 is 16 amino acids. V was shortened by 0 bases and J by 0 bases, with 11 bases between the two germline ends. Looked up from germline, CDR1 is SGHNT and CDR2 is YYREEE (reference sequence). The CDR3 region is CASSLGGGWSTDTQYF. CDR3 coding DNA: TGTGCCAGCAGCTTGGGGGGTGGATGGAGCACAGATACGCAGTATTTT.

The chain uses TRBV18 and TRBJ1-1; TRBD1 aligns across 11 bases. This CDR3 contains 19 residues. After removal of 0 bases from V and 5 bases from J, the junction contained 14 bases not matched to a gene. Germline assignment: CDR1 KGHSH and CDR2 LQKENI. CDR3 protein: CASSPPVGGQGARDTEAFF. The CDR3 DNA reads as TGTGCCAGCTCACCACCCGTCGGAGGACAGGGGGCGAGGGATACTGAAGCTTTCTTT.

The chain carries TRBV20-1 and TRBJ2-4; D gene uncertain. The V end was cut by 5 bases, the J end by 9 bases, with 11 bases between. Germline lookup yields CDR1 DFQATT and CDR2 SNEGSKA (reference sequence). The CDR3 extends over 11 amino acids. The CDR3 loop is CSAVAEGIQYF. As DNA, the CDR3 is TGCAGTGCTGTCGCCGAAGGCATTCAGTACTTC.

The chain couples TRBV5-1 to TRBJ2-7; perhaps TRBD2 as D (5 bases). V lost 0 bases, J lost 4 bases, and 14 bases lay in between. The length of the CDR3 is 15 residues. CDR1 SGHRS and CDR2 YFSETQ come from the germline V gene. CDR3 region: CASSLVSAGLYEQYF. The CDR3, as DNA: TGCGCCAGCAGCTTGGTTTCGGCAGGACTTTACGAGCAGTACTTC.